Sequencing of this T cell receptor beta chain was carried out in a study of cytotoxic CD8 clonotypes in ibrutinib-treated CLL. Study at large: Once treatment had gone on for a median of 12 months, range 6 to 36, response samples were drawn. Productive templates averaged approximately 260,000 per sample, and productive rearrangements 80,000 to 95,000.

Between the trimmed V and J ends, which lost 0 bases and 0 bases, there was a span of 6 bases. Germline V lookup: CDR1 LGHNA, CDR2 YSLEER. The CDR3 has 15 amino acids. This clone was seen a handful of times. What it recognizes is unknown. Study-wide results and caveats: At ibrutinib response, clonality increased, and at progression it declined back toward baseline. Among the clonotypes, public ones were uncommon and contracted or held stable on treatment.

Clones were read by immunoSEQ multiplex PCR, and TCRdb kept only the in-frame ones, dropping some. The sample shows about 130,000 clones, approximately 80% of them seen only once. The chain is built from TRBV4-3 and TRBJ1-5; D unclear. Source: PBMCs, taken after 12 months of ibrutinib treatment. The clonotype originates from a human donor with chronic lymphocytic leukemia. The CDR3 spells CASSQDRSSNQPQHF. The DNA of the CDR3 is TGCGCCAGCAGCCAAGACCGAAGTAGCAATCAGCCCCAGCATTTT.